What follows describes a single T cell receptor beta chain. The antigen is undetermined. Combining a sample-barcoded 5' primer with a J-beta primer mix, a second PCR ran for about 7 to 12 cycles. Researchers report that a template-switch adaptor with 12 random nucleotides tagged each cDNA molecule. From the 5' RACE reads, TCRdb called clonotypes with MiXCR, one entry per CDR3 protein. The data contain about 730,000 distinct CDR3 sequences, roughly 41% of them seen just once; the ten biggest clones take up approximately 22%. The length of the CDR3 is 16 residues. CDR1 SGHTA and CDR2 FQGNSA come from the germline V gene. J gave up 1 base and V 2 bases, and 4 bases lay outside the gene matches. This entry comes from a study of blood T cells in healthy people across ages. Findings of the study overall: Per million T cells, TCR beta diversity dropped about linearly as age rose.

V usage is TRBV7-2 and J usage is TRBJ2-3; 9 bases fit TRBD2. The source is a woman in her sixties or seventies in good health. The sequencing input was blood. The CDR3 sequence is CASSLLAGVGTDTQYF. For the CDR3, the DNA is TGTGCCAGCAGCTTATTAGCGGGAGTGGGCACAGATACGCAGTATTTT.